The 29 T cell receptor beta chains given below trace back to one sample, sequenced in a study of technical replicates of blood from a few donors. Assay used: immunoSEQ multiplex PCR; TCRdb lists only in-frame clones, some missing. The sample gives around 50,000 clones, approximately 90% of which show up once; 3.9% is in the top ten. Sequenced sample: PBMCs. All receptors come from a human donor in good health. Some clones in this sample may be carry-over from other donors' samples.

V and J are TRBV7-7 and TRBJ2-7; D gene ambiguous. Germline loops: CDR1 SSHAT, CDR2 FNYEAQ (reference sequence). The CDR3 has 14 amino acids. With 1 base removed from V and 0 bases from J, the gap between germline ends came to 7 bases. For the CDR3, the DNA is TGTGCCAGCAGCTTAGATCCCTACTCCTACGAGCAGTACTTC. It codes for CASSLDPYSYEQYF.

This clone was seen just once. This chain joins TRBV7-8 and TRBJ1-1, with D possibly TRBD1 on 5 matching bases. Trimming took 4 bases from V and 1 from J, leaving 10 bases between them. The CDR3 sequence is 14 residues long. From germline, CDR1 is SGHVS and CDR2 FQNEAQ. For the CDR3, the DNA is TGTGCCAGCAGCTCCTTGGGGGGGAACACTGAAGCTTTCTTT. This sequence encodes CASSSLGGNTEAFF.

The J gene is TRBJ2-7, the V gene TRBV7-3; 12 bases align to TRBD2. There are 19 residues in the CDR3. Germline CDR1 SGHTA, CDR2 FQGTGA. Trimming removed 2 bases from V and 5 bases from J; junction bases left unmatched: 16. CDR3 sequence: CASSLGGVTSGRRGHEQYF. The CDR3, as DNA: TGTGCCAGCAGCTTAGGCGGTGTGACTAGCGGGAGAAGGGGGCACGAGCAGTACTTC. Based on the CDR3 plus reference TRBV7-3 and TRBJ2-7, the full variable domain is GAGVSQTPSNKVTEKGKYVELRCDPISGHTALYWYRQSLGQGPEFLIYFQGTGAADDSGLPNDRFFAVRPEGSVSTLKIQRTERGDSAVYLCASSLGGVTSGRRGHEQYFGPGTRLTVT.

J is TRBJ1-6 and V is TRBV7-9; unclear D gene. Germline CDR1 reads SEHNR; CDR2 reads FQNEAQ (reference sequence). V shed 5 bases and J shed 11 bases, with 10 bases lying between them. This CDR3 contains 12 residues. The CDR3 loop is CASSPPIAPLHF. DNA of the CDR3: TGTGCCAGCAGCCCCCCAATTGCACCCCTCCACTTT.

This sequence joins TRBV29-1 and TRBJ2-3; 7 bases align to TRBD2. The J segment lost 4 bases and the V segment lost 7 bases, leaving 11 bases of the junction unmatched. The germline V gene has CDR1 SQVTM and CDR2 ANQGSEA. CDR3 length equals 14 residues. The CDR3 sequence is CSGRPGGIADTQYF. CDR3 DNA sequence: TGCAGCGGGCGACCGGGGGGTATCGCAGATACGCAGTATTTT.

The table lists this clone with a few counts. The chain has TRBV7-9 and TRBJ2-3, with 8 bases matching TRBD2. The CDR3 loop spans 16 amino acids. V lost 3 bases to trimming and J lost 0 bases; unmatched junction nucleotides: 5. The germline V gene has CDR1 SEHNR and CDR2 FQNEAQ (reference sequence). CDR3 protein: CASSLELAASTDTQYF. The CDR3 bases are TGTGCCAGCAGCTTGGAACTAGCGGCTAGCACAGATACGCAGTATTTT.

This clone was recorded once. In DNA form, the CDR3 reads TGTGCCAGCAGCGGGACTAGCGGCAGCTCCTACGAGCAGTACTTC. It is translated as CASSGTSGSSYEQYF. The V and J genes are TRBV6-1 and TRBJ2-7; 11 bases line up with TRBD2. CDR1 is MNHNS and CDR2 is SASEGT in the germline V gene. This CDR3 contains 15 residues. V lost 6 bases to trimming and J lost 0 bases; unmatched junction nucleotides: 4.

The chain combines TRBV18 with TRBJ2-7, with 7 bases aligning to TRBD1. This CDR3 has 14 amino acids. CDR1 KGHSH and CDR2 LQKENI come from the germline V gene. The junction had 7 bases not matched to a gene; V was cut back by 3 bases and J by 5 bases. CDR3 nucleotide sequence: TGTGCCAGCTCACCGAAGACAGGGATCCACGAGCAGTACTTC. Translated, it gives CASSPKTGIHEQYF.

The chain has TRBV2 and TRBJ1-5, with 12 bases fitting TRBD1. CDR3 size: 14 residues. V lost 8 bases to trimming and J lost 7 bases; unmatched junction nucleotides: 6. CDR1 SNHLY and CDR2 FYNNEI come from the germline V gene. CDR3 sequence reads: CASGGTGGRQPQHF. The DNA of the CDR3 is TGTGCCAGCGGCGGGACAGGGGGCAGACAGCCCCAGCATTTT.

V and J are TRBV2 and TRBJ1-1; perhaps TRBD1 as D (5 bases). Germline values: CDR1 SNHLY, CDR2 FYNNEI. The CDR3 consists of 12 residues. V was pared by 4 bases and J by 6 bases, with 9 bases between. The CDR3 region has the DNA TGTGCCAGCAGTGCCCAGACAGCTGAAGCTTTCTTT. Its protein is CASSAQTAEAFF. Variable domain in full (rest from reference TRBV2 and TRBJ1-1): EPEVTQTPSHQVTQMGQEVILRCVPISNHLYFYWYRQILGQKVEFLVSFYNNEISEKSEIFDDQFSVERPDGSNFTLKIRSTKLEDSAMYFCASSAQTAEAFFGQGTRLTVV.

The rearrangement joins TRBV4-3 to TRBJ1-2, with D unclear. V was shortened by 9 bases and J by 7 bases, with 12 bases between the two germline ends. Germline V CDR1 and CDR2: LGHNA, YSLEER. CDR3 length equals 11 residues. The chain's CDR3 is CARPRGVGYTF. CDR3 in DNA: TGCGCCAGACCCCGAGGCGTTGGCTACACCTTC.

The chain links TRBV7-9 to TRBJ2-4; possibly TRBD1 for D (6 bases). The V gene lost 2 bases and the J gene lost 2 bases, with 16 bases spanning the gap. Germline CDR1 and CDR2: SEHNR and FQNEAQ (reference sequence). CDR3 size: 17 residues. In DNA, the CDR3 is TGTGCCAGCAGCTTAACCCTGGACAGCTTGCCCAAAAACATTCAGTACTTC. Amino acid sequence: CASSLTLDSLPKNIQYF.

J is TRBJ1-2 and V is TRBV7-6; 10 nucleotides agree with TRBD1. With 5 bases clipped from V and 1 base from J, the junction kept 4 bases outside the gene matches. CDR3 length equals 15 residues. Germline CDR1 reads SGHVS; CDR2 reads FNYEAQ. Here the CDR3 reads CASSSGQGVNYGYTF. The CDR3 DNA follows: TGTGCCAGCAGCAGTGGACAGGGGGTTAACTATGGCTACACCTTC.

Only one count was recorded for this clone. The CDR3 reads CASSYQRGSYEQYF. For the CDR3, the DNA is TGTGCCAGCAGTTACCAGCGGGGGTCCTACGAGCAGTACTTC. The chain joins TRBV6-5 to TRBJ2-7, with 8 bases identical to TRBD2. Germline assignment: CDR1 MNHEY and CDR2 SVGAGI. V shed 2 bases and J 1 base; nucleotides not matched to a gene: 1. This CDR3 contains 14 residues.

The V and J genes are TRBV5-1 and TRBJ2-7, with TRBD2 matching 11 bases. The CDR3 totals 15 residues. Losses at the gene ends were 2 bases for V and 2 bases for J; bases not matched to a gene: 3. Germline CDR1 SGHRS, CDR2 YFSETQ. DNA of the CDR3: TGCGCCAGCAGCTTTACTAGCGGGGGTCCCTACGAGCAGTACTTC. Its protein product is CASSFTSGGPYEQYF.

The V gene is TRBV18, the J gene TRBJ1-4, with 7 bases lining up with TRBD1. The CDR3 contains 13 residues. Trimming took 2 bases from V and 8 from J; bases not matched to a gene: 2. Germline loops: CDR1 KGHSH, CDR2 LQKENI. This CDR3 reads CASSPWGQEKLFF. The CDR3 bases are TGTGCCAGCTCACCATGGGGACAGGAAAAACTGTTTTTT. Full variable domain (remainder filled in from reference TRBV18 and TRBJ1-4): NAGVMQNPRHLVRRRGQEARLRCSPMKGHSHVYWYRQLPEEGLKFMVYLQKENIIDESGMPKERFSAEFPKEGPSILRIQQVVRGDSAAYFCASSPWGQEKLFFGSGTQLSVL.

As DNA, the CDR3 is TGTGCCAGCCGCAAGGGGTCATACGAGCAGTACTTC. It encodes CASRKGSYEQYF. The chain employs TRBV7-9 and TRBJ2-7, with TRBD1 as a possible D gene (5 bases). Germline loops: CDR1 SEHNR, CDR2 FQNEAQ (reference sequence). V dropped 8 bases and J dropped 4 bases, with 12 bases sitting between them. This CDR3 contains 12 residues.

CDR3 in amino acids: CASRYDLGQYGYTF. For the CDR3, the DNA is TGCGCCAGCAGGTACGATTTGGGACAGTATGGCTACACCTTC. This chain links TRBV5-1 with TRBJ1-2; TRBD1 agrees at 7 bases. The CDR3 has 14 amino acids. Germline trimming cut 5 bases from V and 5 bases from J; bases unmatched to any gene: 9. Germline V CDR1 and CDR2: SGHRS, YFSETQ. The full variable domain, completed using reference TRBV5-1 and TRBJ1-2, is KAGVTQTPRYLIKTRGQQVTLSCSPISGHRSVSWYQQTPGQGLQFLFEYFSETQRNKGNFPGRFSGRQFSNSRSEMNVSTLELGDSALYLCASRYDLGQYGYTFGSGTRLTVV.

V gene TRBV19 combines with J gene TRBJ2-5, with 7 bases matching TRBD2. The J segment lost 5 bases and the V segment lost 7 bases, leaving 10 bases of the junction unmatched. This CDR3 is built from 14 residues. Looked up from germline, CDR1 is LNHDA and CDR2 is SQIVND (reference sequence). CDR3 sequence: CASNSGEGHETQYF. The CDR3 bases are TGTGCCAGTAATTCGGGGGAGGGCCACGAGACCCAGTACTTC.

This chain links TRBV9 with TRBJ1-1, with TRBD1 matching over 10 bases. Germline V gives CDR1 SGDLS, CDR2 YYNGEE. J gave up 0 bases and V 4 bases, and 6 bases lay outside the gene matches. This CDR3 has 16 amino acids. Written as DNA, the CDR3 is TGTGCCAGCAGCAAAATGGACAGGGGGGTGAACACTGAAGCTTTCTTT. Its protein product is CASSKMDRGVNTEAFF.

The chain joins TRBV7-9 to TRBJ1-5, with D maybe TRBD1 (6 bases). Germline V gives CDR1 SEHNR, CDR2 FQNEAQ (reference sequence). The CDR3 has 14 amino acids. Trimming stripped 4 bases from V and 7 bases from J, with 14 bases between. CDR3 loop: CASSSQGSGQPQHF. The CDR3 DNA is TGTGCCAGCAGCTCACAGGGAAGTGGCCAGCCCCAGCATTTT.

The chain carries TRBV4-2 and TRBJ2-5, with TRBD2 identical over 12 bases. The CDR3 length is 19 residues. After removal of 0 bases from V and 2 bases from J, the junction contained 10 bases not matched to a gene. Germline lookup yields CDR1 LGHNA and CDR2 YNFKEQ. The CDR3 DNA reads as TGTGCCAGCAGCCAAGACTATAAGGGACTAGCGGGTGAACAAGAGACCCAGTACTTC. As protein: CASSQDYKGLAGEQETQYF.

The chain joins TRBV7-8 to TRBJ1-1; TRBD1 agrees at 10 bases. The CDR3 length is 15 residues. Germline lookup yields CDR1 SGHVS and CDR2 FQNEAQ. With V trimmed by 5 bases and J by 3 bases, 6 bases remained unmatched. CDR3 in amino acids: CASSPRTGGDTEAFF. The CDR3 DNA sequence: TGTGCCAGCAGCCCCCGGACAGGGGGAGACACTGAAGCTTTCTTT.

The V gene is TRBV15, the J gene TRBJ2-3; perhaps TRBD2 as D (6 bases). This CDR3 has 13 residues. Germline V gene lookup returns CDR1 LNHNV and CDR2 YYDKDF (reference sequence). Trimming took off 1 base at V and 4 bases at J, with 6 bases between the two ends. The CDR3 nucleotides are TGTGCCACCAGCAGAGCGGGGGCAGATACGCAGTATTTT. This gives the protein CATSRAGADTQYF.

The chain has TRBV9 and TRBJ2-1; 8 nucleotides agree with TRBD2. The CDR3 contains 16 residues. Germline lookup yields CDR1 SGDLS and CDR2 YYNGEE. V shed 6 bases and J 0 bases; nucleotides not matched to a gene: 8. The CDR3 reads CASTTGGPTSYNEQFF. In nucleotides, the CDR3 is TGTGCCAGCACCACGGGAGGGCCGACCTCCTACAATGAGCAGTTCTTC. Together with reference TRBV9 and TRBJ2-1, the CDR3 gives the full variable domain: DSGVTQTPKHLITATGQRVTLRCSPRSGDLSVYWYQQSLDQGLQFLIQYYNGEERAKGNILERFSAQQFPDLHSELNLSSLELGDSALYFCASTTGGPTSYNEQFFGPGTRLTVL.

The chain links TRBV13 to TRBJ1-5; 7 bases map to TRBD1. CDR1 PRHDT and CDR2 FYEKMQ come from the germline V gene (reference sequence). V dropped 1 base and J dropped 7; count of bases not matched to a gene: 25. The CDR3 spans 21 residues. CDR3 in amino acids: CASSLDSSTVPTTGYRQPQHF. The CDR3 bases are TGTGCCAGCAGCTTAGACAGTTCAACAGTGCCCACGACAGGGTATCGCCAGCCCCAGCATTTT. Drawing the rest from reference TRBV13 and TRBJ1-5, the complete variable domain is AAGVIQSPRHLIKEKRETATLKCYPIPRHDTVYWYQQGPGQDPQFLISFYEKMQSDKGSIPDRFSAQQFSDYHSELNMSSLELGDSALYFCASSLDSSTVPTTGYRQPQHFGDGTRLSIL.

J is TRBJ2-4 and V is TRBV19; 12 bases map to TRBD2. Germline V CDR1 and CDR2: LNHDA, SQIVND (reference sequence). J was trimmed by 0 bases and V by 4 bases; bases with no gene match: 10. This CDR3 has 19 amino acids. As DNA, the CDR3 is TGTGCCAGTAGTAGGCTAGCGGGAGGGCCGGATCTAGCCAAAAACATTCAGTACTTC. Translated, it gives CASSRLAGGPDLAKNIQYF.

The chain recombines TRBV6-6 with TRBJ2-7, with TRBD2 identical over 8 bases. Germline V gene data show CDR1 as MNHNY and CDR2 as SVGAGI (reference sequence). V gave up 4 bases and J gave up 5 bases; unmatched junction bases: 4. There are 13 residues in the CDR3. The CDR3 DNA reads TGTGCCAGCAGTTCAGCGGGGGTGGACGAGCAGTACTTC. Translation: CASSSAGVDEQYF.

The CDR3 sequence: CASSLAVYSGGPSYNEQFF. DNA of the CDR3: TGTGCCAGCAGCTTAGCGGTCTATAGCGGGGGGCCCTCCTACAATGAGCAGTTCTTC. The V gene is TRBV7-6, the J gene TRBJ2-1, with 10 positions matching TRBD2. Germline-derived CDR1 and CDR2 are SGHVS and FNYEAQ. With V trimmed by 0 bases and J by 0 bases, 8 bases remained unmatched. This CDR3 region has 19 residues. Full variable domain (outside the CDR3, taken from reference TRBV7-6 and TRBJ2-1): GAGVSQSPRYKVTKRGQDVALRCDPISGHVSLYWYRQALGQGPEFLTYFNYEAQQDKSGLPNDRFSAERPEGSISTLTIQRTEQRDSAMYRCASSLAVYSGGPSYNEQFFGPGTRLTVL.